The next 23 T cell receptor beta chains were all read from a single sample in a study of control samples from healthy donors and cancer patients. Clones were read by immunoSEQ multiplex PCR, and TCRdb kept only the in-frame ones, dropping some. Of 69,000 or so clones listed, 94% are singletons. Sequencing was performed on blood. The receptors stem from a woman in her thirties in good health.

The V and J genes are TRBV18 and TRBJ2-1; 8 bases fit TRBD2. The J segment lost 2 bases and the V segment lost 2 bases, leaving 5 bases of the junction unmatched. This CDR3 spans 16 amino acids. Germline V lookup: CDR1 KGHSH, CDR2 LQKENI. Here the CDR3 reads CASSPIGRGAYNEQFF. The CDR3 coding sequence is TGTGCCAGCTCACCAATAGGGCGGGGGGCCTACAATGAGCAGTTCTTC.

This clone turned up a few times. The J gene is TRBJ1-6, the V gene TRBV30, with TRBD1 matching 7 bases. Germline trimming cut 2 bases from V and 0 bases from J; bases unmatched to any gene: 1. The length of the CDR3 is 15 residues. CDR1 GTSNPN and CDR2 SVGIG come from the germline V gene (reference sequence). CDR3 DNA sequence: TGTGCCTGGAGTCACAGGGGCTCCTATAATTCACCCCTCCACTTT. Residues: CAWSHRGSYNSPLHF.

The rearrangement uses TRBV7-3 and TRBJ1-2, with 9 bases lining up with TRBD1. The CDR3 runs to 14 residues. J was trimmed by 4 bases and V by 5 bases; bases with no gene match: 5. Per the germline V gene, CDR1 is SGHTA and CDR2 is FQGTGA. The CDR3 loop is CASSQGGQGYGYTF. The CDR3 nucleotides are TGTGCCAGCAGCCAGGGGGGACAGGGCTATGGCTACACCTTC.

The genes are TRBV19 and TRBJ1-5; 7 bases align to TRBD1. V dropped 7 bases and J dropped 6; count of bases not matched to a gene: 6. Germline lookup yields CDR1 LNHDA and CDR2 SQIVND (reference sequence). There are 13 residues in the CDR3. The CDR3 reads CASTSRGGQPQHF. CDR3 in DNA: TGTGCCAGTACCAGCAGGGGGGGTCAGCCCCAGCATTTT.

The rearrangement links TRBV7-8 to TRBJ1-5; D is ambiguous. The V and J ends lost 3 bases and 5 bases respectively, with 5 bases between them. CDR3 length: 12 amino acids. Germline CDR1 is SGHVS and CDR2 is FQNEAQ. The CDR3 nucleotides read TGTGCCAGCAGCTTTCCGGATCAGCCCCAGCATTTT. It encodes CASSFPDQPQHF.

This chain links TRBV28 with TRBJ1-5, with 7 bases that match TRBD1. The germline V gene encodes CDR1 MDHEN and CDR2 SYDVKM. This CDR3 has 16 residues. J was trimmed by 0 bases and V by 2 bases; bases with no gene match: 4. The CDR3 loop is CASSLGGQTSNQPQHF. The CDR3, as DNA: TGTGCCAGCAGTTTAGGGGGACAGACTAGCAATCAGCCCCAGCATTTT. Full variable domain (rest looked up from reference TRBV28 and TRBJ1-5): DVKVTQSSRYLVKRTGEKVFLECVQDMDHENMFWYRQDPGLGLRLIYFSYDVKMKEKGDIPEGYSVSREKKERFSLILESASTNQTSMYLCASSLGGQTSNQPQHFGDGTRLSIL.

The chain employs TRBV28 and TRBJ1-5; 9 bases align to TRBD1. This CDR3 spans 15 amino acids. Germline values: CDR1 MDHEN, CDR2 SYDVKM. The J segment lost 8 bases and the V segment lost 4 bases, leaving 9 bases of the junction unmatched. CDR3 in DNA: TGTGCCAGCAGTTCCGGAGGGACAGGGTTGGAGCCCCAGCATTTT. Amino acids: CASSSGGTGLEPQHF.

In its sample, this clone was seen once. The chain combines TRBV27 with TRBJ2-7; 9 bases align to TRBD1. Germline-derived CDR1 and CDR2 are MNHEY and SMNVEV (reference sequence). Trimming at V came to 7 bases and at J to 5 bases, leaving 6 bases not matched to a gene. The CDR3 loop spans 13 amino acids. CDR3 loop: CASTGTGNNEQYF. The CDR3 region has the DNA TGTGCCAGCACCGGGACAGGGAACAACGAGCAGTACTTC.

The genes are TRBV12-5 and TRBJ1-1; possible D gene TRBD1, 5 bases. The CDR3 has 15 amino acids. Between the trimmed V and J ends, which lost 6 bases and 0 bases, there was a span of 14 bases. CDR1 and CDR2 (germline): LGHNT, FRNRAP. CDR3 nucleotides: TGTGCTAGTGGATTCGCAGGGTCTATGAACACTGAAGCTTTCTTT. Translated, it gives CASGFAGSMNTEAFF.

V and J are TRBV6-1 and TRBJ2-7, with 7 positions matching TRBD1. This CDR3 contains 15 residues. The J segment lost 0 bases and the V segment lost 2 bases, leaving 4 bases of the junction unmatched. Looked up from germline, CDR1 is MNHNS and CDR2 is SASEGT. The CDR3 coding sequence is TGTGCCAGCAGTGAATGGGACAGCAGCTCCTACGAGCAGTACTTC. Translation: CASSEWDSSSYEQYF.

The CDR3 DNA reads as TGTGCCAGCAGCGCCGGGACAGCCATGAACACTGAAGCTTTCTTT. Amino acid sequence: CASSAGTAMNTEAFF. The gene calls are TRBV5-4 and TRBJ1-1; 7 bases match TRBD1. Trimming at V came to 4 bases and at J to 0 bases, leaving 6 bases not matched to a gene. There are 15 residues in the CDR3. Germline loops: CDR1 SGHNT, CDR2 YYREEE (reference sequence).

The genes are TRBV11-3 and TRBJ1-1, with D possibly being TRBD1 (5 bases). Trimming cost V 3 bases and J 5 bases, with 13 bases left between them. Germline CDR1 SGHNT, CDR2 YENEEA. The CDR3 runs 14 residues. The CDR3 DNA sequence: TGTGCCAGCAGCTTGAGCAGGGTAGTGACTGAAGCTTTCTTT. This codes for CASSLSRVVTEAFF.

The rearrangement joins TRBV14 to TRBJ2-2, with TRBD1 identical over 8 bases. V shed 1 base and J 5 bases; nucleotides not matched to a gene: 6. CDR1 is SGHDN and CDR2 is FVKESK in the germline V gene. The CDR3 length is 16 residues. The CDR3 DNA reads TGTGCCAGCAGCCAAGCCGACAGGGGAGGAACCGGGGAGCTGTTTTTT. Residues: CASSQADRGGTGELFF.

This clone was seen only once. This rearrangement joins TRBV9 to TRBJ2-2, with 8 bases aligning to TRBD1. The germline gives CDR1 SGDLS, CDR2 YYNGEE. The trim removed 5 bases at V and 2 bases at J, leaving 2 bases unmatched. The CDR3 runs to 14 residues. CDR3 sequence reads: CASRGTGNTGELFF. The CDR3 coding sequence is TGTGCCAGCAGGGGGACAGGCAACACCGGGGAGCTGTTTTTT. Combining the CDR3 with reference TRBV9 and TRBJ2-2 gives the whole variable domain DSGVTQTPKHLITATGQRVTLRCSPRSGDLSVYWYQQSLDQGLQFLIQYYNGEERAKGNILERFSAQQFPDLHSELNLSSLELGDSALYFCASRGTGNTGELFFGEGSRLTVL.

J is TRBJ1-2 and V is TRBV6-1; D is unresolved. This CDR3 contains 13 residues. Between the trimmed V and J ends, which lost 2 bases and 4 bases, there was a span of 8 bases. Germline CDR1 is MNHNS and CDR2 is SASEGT. The CDR3: CASSEQSIYGYTF. The CDR3 DNA reads as TGTGCCAGCAGTGAACAGAGTATCTATGGCTACACCTTC.

The chain is built from TRBV24-1 and TRBJ2-1; 12 bases agree with TRBD2. Germline CDR1 reads KGHDR; CDR2 reads SFDVKD. CDR3 length: 17 residues. J gave up 5 bases and V 3 bases, and 7 bases lay outside the gene matches. The CDR3 spells CATSDQRTSGAHNEQFF. The DNA for the CDR3 is TGTGCCACCAGTGATCAAAGGACTAGCGGGGCTCACAATGAGCAGTTCTTC.

This clone was detected once. The chain links TRBV7-9 to TRBJ1-1, with 9 bases aligning to TRBD1. Germline CDR1 is SEHNR and CDR2 is FQNEAQ (reference sequence). The CDR3 extends over 16 amino acids. The V and J ends lost 3 bases and 11 bases, in that order; junction bases with no gene match: 16. CDR3 nucleotide sequence: TGTGCCAGCAGCTTCCTGGGACAGGGAGGAATAATGGAGGCTTTCTTT. This encodes CASSFLGQGGIMEAFF.

The chain joins TRBV5-6 to TRBJ2-7; possible D gene TRBD1, 6 bases. CDR1 and CDR2 (germline): SGHDT, YYEEEE. The germline V and J ends were trimmed by 2 bases and 1 base, with 10 bases remaining between them. The CDR3 runs 14 residues. The CDR3 DNA reads as TGTGCCAGCAGCTTCACAGGGAAATCCTACGAGCAGTACTTC. It yields the protein CASSFTGKSYEQYF.

The table lists this clone with a count of one. CDR3 protein: CASRSGGAYNEQFF. The CDR3, as DNA: TGTGCCAGCAGGAGCGGGGGGGCCTACAATGAGCAGTTCTTC. The chain employs TRBV6-4 and TRBJ2-1; the match to TRBD2 covers 10 bases. Germline CDR1 is MRHNA and CDR2 is SNTAGT. This CDR3 comprises 14 residues. V dropped 6 bases and J dropped 2; count of bases not matched to a gene: 1.

Only one count was recorded for this clone. The CDR3, as DNA: TGTGCCAGCAGTTTTTTAGTAAACACTGAAGCTTTCTTT. Residues: CASSFLVNTEAFF. This chain joins TRBV12-3 or TRBV12-4 and TRBJ1-1; no reliable D call. The CDR3 is made up of 13 amino acids. The V gene lost 3 bases and the J gene lost 2 bases, with 7 bases spanning the gap.

V and J are TRBV7-2 and TRBJ1-2; D gene uncertain. Germline V gene data show CDR1 as SGHTA and CDR2 as FQGNSA. Trimming cost V 0 bases and J 3 bases, with 5 bases left between them. This CDR3 is built from 13 residues. DNA for the CDR3: TGTGCCAGCAGCTTAGCCGGATACTATGGCTACACCTTC. Its protein product is CASSLAGYYGYTF.

This clone has more than one count but fewer than ten. J is TRBJ1-1 and V is TRBV19; D unresolved. CDR3 length: 15 amino acids. Trimming pared 3 bases from V and 1 base from J, leaving 12 bases between. Germline CDR1 reads LNHDA; CDR2 reads SQIVND (reference sequence). The CDR3 DNA is TGTGCCAGTAGTATGGCTGTTGGGCAGAACACTGAAGCTTTCTTT. It yields the protein CASSMAVGQNTEAFF.

The J gene is TRBJ1-5, the V gene TRBV2; possible D gene TRBD1, 5 bases. Trimming took 4 bases from V and 13 from J, leaving 11 bases between them. Germline CDR1 SNHLY, CDR2 FYNNEI. The CDR3 covers 11 residues. CDR3 region: CASSATGTQHF. The CDR3 DNA is TGTGCCAGCAGTGCCACCGGGACTCAGCATTTT.